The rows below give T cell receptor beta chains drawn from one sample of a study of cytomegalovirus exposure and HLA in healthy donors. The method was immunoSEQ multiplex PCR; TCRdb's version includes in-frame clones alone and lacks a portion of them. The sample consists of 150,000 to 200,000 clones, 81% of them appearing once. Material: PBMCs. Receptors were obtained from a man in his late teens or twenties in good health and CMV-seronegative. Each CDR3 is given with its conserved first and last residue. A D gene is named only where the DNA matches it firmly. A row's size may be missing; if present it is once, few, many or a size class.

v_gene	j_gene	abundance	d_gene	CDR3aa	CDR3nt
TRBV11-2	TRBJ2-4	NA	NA	CASSLDRGGPSKNIQYF	TGTGCCAGCAGCTTAGATCGCGGAGGGCCATCCAAAAACATTCAGTACTTC
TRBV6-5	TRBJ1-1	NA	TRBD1	CASNPQGMNTEAFF	TGTGCCAGCAACCCACAGGGGATGAACACTGAAGCTTTCTTT
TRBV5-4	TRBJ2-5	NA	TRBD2	CASSPGLAGSQETQYF	TGTGCCAGCAGCCCAGGACTAGCGGGGTCGCAAGAGACCCAGTACTTC
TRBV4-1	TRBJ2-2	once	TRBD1	CASSQDTGGTGELFF	TGCGCCAGCAGCCAAGATACAGGGGGCACCGGGGAGCTGTTTTTT
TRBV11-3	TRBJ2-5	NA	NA	CASSQQGRTQYF	TGTGCCAGCAGTCAGCAGGGCAGGACCCAGTACTTC
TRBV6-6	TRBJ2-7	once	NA	CANSYWAGASVF	TGTGCCAACAGTTACTGGGCAGGGGCGAGTGTCTTC
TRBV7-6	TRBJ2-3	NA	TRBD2	CASSFLRREGVGSTDTQYF	TGTGCCAGCAGCTTCTTGCGCCGGGAGGGCGTCGGGAGCACAGATACGCAGTATTTT
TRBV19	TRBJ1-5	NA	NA	CASSLLGGANSQPQHF	TGTGCCAGTAGCCTTTTGGGCGGGGCCAATTCGCAGCCCCAGCATTTT
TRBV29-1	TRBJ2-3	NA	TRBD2	CSVEGASGRATDTQYF	TGCAGCGTTGAAGGGGCTAGCGGGAGGGCCACAGATACGCAGTATTTT
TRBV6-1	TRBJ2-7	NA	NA	CASSEGVGEGYEQYF	TGTGCCAGCAGTGAAGGTGTAGGTGAGGGCTACGAGCAGTACTTC
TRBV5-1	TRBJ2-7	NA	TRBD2	CASSPRTSLPASGYEQYF	TGCGCCAGCAGCCCCCGGACTAGCCTCCCGGCTTCGGGCTACGAGCAGTACTTC
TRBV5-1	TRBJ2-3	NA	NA	CASSLASTSTDTQYF	TGCGCCAGCAGCTTGGCCTCAACTAGCACAGATACGCAGTATTTT
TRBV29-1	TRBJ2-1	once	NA	CSAAGRVASYNEQFF	TGCAGCGCCGCAGGCCGTGTGGCATCCTACAATGAGCAGTTCTTC
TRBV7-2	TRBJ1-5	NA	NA	CASSFSNQPQHF	TGTGCCAGCAGCTTTTCGAATCAGCCCCAGCATTTT
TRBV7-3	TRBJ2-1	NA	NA	CASSFGGAGGNEQFF	TGTGCCAGCAGCTTTGGGGGGGCCGGCGGCAATGAGCAGTTCTTC
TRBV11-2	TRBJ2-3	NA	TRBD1	CASSFTGGSGTDTQYF	TGTGCCAGCAGTTTTACAGGGGGCTCGGGGACGGATACGCAGTATTTT
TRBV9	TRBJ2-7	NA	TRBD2	CASSGGLAGAFYEQYF	TGTGCCAGCAGCGGGGGACTAGCGGGGGCGTTCTACGAGCAGTACTTC
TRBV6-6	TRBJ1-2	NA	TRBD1	CASRKDRGPTHGYTF	TGTGCCAGCAGAAAGGACAGGGGTCCCACCCATGGCTACACCTTC
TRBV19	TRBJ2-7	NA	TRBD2	CASSISSGGFPYEQYF	TGTGCCAGTAGTATATCTAGCGGGGGTTTCCCCTACGAGCAGTACTTC
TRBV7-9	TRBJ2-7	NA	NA	CASSPTVYEQYF	TGTGCCAGCAGCCCTACAGTCTACGAGCAGTACTTC
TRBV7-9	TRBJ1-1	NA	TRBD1	CASSLGQGATEAFF	TGTGCCAGCAGCCTAGGACAGGGGGCCACTGAAGCTTTCTTT
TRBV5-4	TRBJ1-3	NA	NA	CASSPDSAGNTIYF	TGTGCCAGCAGCCCCGACTCGGCTGGAAACACCATATATTTT
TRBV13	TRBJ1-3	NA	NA	CASSLGSRAGNTIYF	TGTGCCAGCAGCTTAGGATCCAGGGCTGGAAACACCATATATTTT
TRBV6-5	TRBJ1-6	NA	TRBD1	CASQTGTESSPLHF	TGTGCCAGCCAAACGGGGACAGAAAGTTCACCCCTCCACTTT